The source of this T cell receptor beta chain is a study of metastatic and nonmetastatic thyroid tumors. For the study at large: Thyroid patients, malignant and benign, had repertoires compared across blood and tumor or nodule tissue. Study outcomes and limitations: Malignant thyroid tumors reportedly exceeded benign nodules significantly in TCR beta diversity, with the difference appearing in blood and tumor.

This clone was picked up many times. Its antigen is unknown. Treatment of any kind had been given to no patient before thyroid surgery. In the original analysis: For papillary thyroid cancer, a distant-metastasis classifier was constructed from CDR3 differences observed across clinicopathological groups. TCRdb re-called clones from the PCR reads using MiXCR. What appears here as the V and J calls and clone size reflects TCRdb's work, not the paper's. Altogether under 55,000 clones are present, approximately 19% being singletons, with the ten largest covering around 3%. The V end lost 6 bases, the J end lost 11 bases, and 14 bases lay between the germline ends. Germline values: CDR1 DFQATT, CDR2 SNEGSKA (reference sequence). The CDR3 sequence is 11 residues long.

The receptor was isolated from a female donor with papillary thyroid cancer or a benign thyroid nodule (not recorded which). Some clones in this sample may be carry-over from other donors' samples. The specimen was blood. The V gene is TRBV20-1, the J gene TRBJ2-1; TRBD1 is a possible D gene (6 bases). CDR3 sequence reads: CSATDSSQQFF. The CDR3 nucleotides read TGCAGTGCCACGGACAGTTCGCAGCAGTTCTTC.